Listed below are T cell receptor beta chains from one sample, sequenced in a study of early stage breast cancer tumors. TCRdb's table, derived via immunoSEQ multiplex PCR, lists solely in-frame clones and lacks some. The table lists some 25,000 clones, about two thirds of them singletons. Sequencing was performed on breast tumor tissue. These receptors all come from a person in their sixties or seventies with breast cancer. CDR3s include the opening cysteine and the closing phenylalanine or tryptophan. The D gene is left open where the match is weak. Clone size appears in some rows only: once, few, many, or a class for an expanded clone.

NA,NA,TRBJ2-5,TRBV10-2,CASRVLLEETQYF,TGCGCCAGCAGGGTCCTACTGGAAGAGACCCAGTACTTC
NA,once,TRBJ1-1,TRBV11-2,CASSAARPGPIGTEAFF,TGTGCCAGCAGCGCAGCGCGACCGGGTCCGATAGGCACTGAAGCTTTCTTT
NA,NA,TRBJ1-4,TRBV9,CASSAGLTNEKLFF,TGTGCCAGCAGCGCGGGATTAACTAATGAAAAACTGTTTTTT
TRBD1,few,TRBJ1-4,TRBV23-1,CASRQGYQEKLFF,TGCGCCAGTCGACAGGGGTATCAAGAAAAACTGTTTTTT
TRBD2,NA,TRBJ2-3,TRBV19,CASTGLGGRTDTQYF,TGTGCCAGTACGGGACTAGGGGGGAGGACAGATACGCAGTATTTT
NA,NA,TRBJ1-2,TRBV6-1,CASGAYGYTF,TGTGCCAGCGGGGCCTATGGCTACACCTTC
NA,NA,TRBJ2-5,TRBV18,CASSPLAEETQYF,TGTGCCAGCTCACCACTAGCGGAAGAGACCCAGTACTTC
NA,few,TRBJ2-5,TRBV27,CASSLSSGWWSETQYF,TGTGCCAGCAGTTTATCTTCAGGGTGGTGGTCGGAGACCCAGTACTTC
TRBD1,few,TRBJ2-7,TRBV11-1,CASSLAGGDYEQYF,TGTGCCAGCAGCTTAGCAGGGGGCGACTACGAGCAGTACTTC
TRBD2,NA,TRBJ2-3,TRBV25-1,CASTLGLAGITDTQYF,TGTGCCAGCACCCTGGGACTAGCGGGGATCACAGATACGCAGTATTTT
NA,NA,TRBJ2-7,TRBV6-5,CASSSDRLNSYEQYF,TGTGCCAGCAGTTCAGACAGGCTCAACTCCTACGAGCAGTACTTC
TRBD2,NA,TRBJ2-7,TRBV4-3,CASSQDSGSGREQYF,TGCGCCAGCAGCCAAGATAGCGGGAGCGGGCGCGAGCAGTACTTC
NA,NA,TRBJ1-2,TRBV12-5,CASAREAGDLFGYTF,TGTGCTAGCGCACGGGAGGCAGGGGATTTGTTTGGCTACACCTTC
NA,NA,TRBJ2-3,TRBV6-6,CASSVQGQSTDTQYF,TGTGCCAGCAGTGTCCAGGGTCAGAGCACAGATACGCAGTATTTT
NA,NA,TRBJ1-1,TRBV9,CASSEIERGAFF,TGTGCCAGCAGCGAGATTGAGAGGGGGGCTTTCTTT
NA,few,TRBJ2-3,TRBV7-8,CASSWSGIGGTQYF,TGTGCCAGCAGCTGGTCGGGCATAGGGGGTACGCAGTATTTT
TRBD2,NA,TRBJ2-5,TRBV25-1,CASSAVLRVAGLQETQYF,TGTGCCAGCAGTGCCGTCCTGAGGGTAGCGGGTTTACAAGAGACCCAGTACTTC
NA,NA,TRBJ1-5,TRBV19,CASSGTQSNNQPQHF,TGTGCCAGTAGCGGGACACAATCAAACAATCAGCCCCAGCATTTT
TRBD1,NA,TRBJ1-5,TRBV6-1,CASSGGTGSYQPQHF,TGTGCCAGCAGTGGGGGGACAGGGTCGTATCAGCCCCAGCATTTT
TRBD1,NA,TRBJ2-2,TRBV6-5,CASSYKGQANTGELFF,TGTGCCAGCAGTTATAAAGGACAGGCGAACACCGGGGAGCTGTTTTTT
NA,NA,TRBJ1-1,TRBV18,CASSETGFDTEAFF,TGTGCCAGCTCAGAAACAGGGTTCGACACTGAAGCTTTCTTT
NA,NA,TRBJ2-5,TRBV28,CASSVLEETQYF,TGTGCCAGCAGTGTACTGGAAGAGACCCAGTACTTC
NA,NA,TRBJ2-7,TRBV29-1,CSVSSRERYEQYF,TGCAGCGTGTCTTCGCGGGAAAGGTACGAGCAGTACTTC
NA,NA,TRBJ1-4,TRBV15,CATSRDHGAAVFF,TGTGCCACCAGCAGAGATCACGGCGCGGCGGTGTTTTTT
NA,once,TRBJ2-7,TRBV6-6,CASSPGNLAYEQYF,TGTGCCAGCAGTCCAGGGAATTTGGCCTACGAGCAGTACTTC
NA,many,TRBJ2-2,TRBV7-2,CASSFPTRPITGELFF,TGTGCCAGCAGCTTCCCGACTAGACCTATCACCGGGGAGCTGTTTTTT
TRBD1,NA,TRBJ1-5,TRBV6-5,CASSGDRVRPQHF,TGTGCCAGCAGTGGGGACAGGGTGCGGCCCCAGCATTTT
TRBD2,once,TRBJ2-3,TRBV28,CASNSAGESTDTQYF,TGTGCCAGCAACTCTGCGGGAGAGAGCACAGATACGCAGTATTTT
NA,NA,TRBJ1-3,TRBV7-3,CASSLQGGNTIYF,TGTGCCAGCAGCTTGCAGGGTGGAAACACCATATATTTT
NA,NA,TRBJ2-1,TRBV28,CASSLSPRSSNEQFF,TGTGCCAGCAGTTTGAGTCCCCGTTCGAGTAATGAGCAGTTCTTC
NA,few,TRBJ2-7,TRBV28,CASSPLGTGAIYEQYF,TGTGCCAGCAGTCCCCTAGGGACGGGAGCAATCTACGAGCAGTACTTC
NA,NA,TRBJ1-2,TRBV9,CASSVVGQGYGYTF,TGTGCCAGCAGCGTAGTGGGGCAGGGCTATGGCTACACCTTC
TRBD2,few,TRBJ2-2,TRBV7-8,CASSSRRTLAALAGELFF,TGTGCCAGCAGCTCGCGACGGACCCTAGCGGCTTTGGCCGGGGAGCTGTTTTTT
TRBD1,NA,TRBJ2-1,TRBV10-3,CAINPYGQGFHNEQFF,TGTGCCATCAACCCCTATGGACAGGGTTTCCACAATGAGCAGTTCTTC
NA,NA,TRBJ2-3,TRBV7-2,CASSLKAGFEDTQYF,TGTGCCAGCAGCTTAAAAGCGGGTTTCGAAGATACGCAGTATTTT
NA,NA,TRBJ2-7,TRBV6-5,CASRSGDSRRSEQYF,TGTGCCAGCAGGTCCGGGGACTCCCGTCGTTCCGAGCAGTACTTC
TRBD1,NA,TRBJ1-5,TRBV28,CASSSGQGFDQPQHF,TGTGCCAGCAGTTCGGGACAGGGGTTTGATCAGCCCCAGCATTTT
NA,NA,TRBJ2-3,TRBV5-1,CASTSGGSLRGDTQYF,TGCGCCAGCACGTCTGGGGGGAGCCTTAGGGGAGATACGCAGTATTTT
TRBD2,large,TRBJ2-1,TRBV7-7,CASSSQETSGYNEQFF,TGTGCCAGCAGCTCTCAAGAGACTAGCGGATACAATGAGCAGTTCTTC
TRBD2,NA,TRBJ2-2,TRBV11-2,CASSFLAGGGSPGELFF,TGTGCCAGCAGCTTTTTAGCGGGAGGTGGATCTCCCGGGGAGCTGTTTTTT
NA,few,TRBJ1-1,TRBV30,CAWSRDTEAFF,TGTGCCTGGTCCCGGGACACTGAAGCTTTCTTT
NA,NA,TRBJ1-1,TRBV19,CASSNRVSEAFF,TGTGCCAGTAGTAACAGGGTCTCTGAAGCTTTCTTT
NA,NA,TRBJ2-7,TRBV14,CASSPGTFSGEQYF,TGTGCCAGCAGCCCAGGGACTTTTTCGGGGGAGCAGTACTTC
NA,few,TRBJ2-2,TRBV7-7,CASSLANRRNTGELFF,TGTGCTAGCAGCTTAGCCAATAGGAGGAACACCGGGGAGCTGTTTTTT
NA,NA,TRBJ2-1,TRBV21-1,CASSKRAGGPRNEQFF,TGTGCCAGCAGCAAGAGAGCGGGAGGGCCTAGGAATGAGCAGTTCTTC
TRBD1,NA,TRBJ1-1,TRBV29-1,CSTSDRGDTEAFF,TGCAGCACTTCGGACAGGGGAGACACTGAAGCTTTCTTT
NA,once,TRBJ2-3,TRBV29-1,CSVVTGGEGTDTQYF,TGCAGCGTTGTTACGGGGGGCGAAGGCACAGATACGCAGTATTTT
TRBD2,NA,TRBJ2-7,TRBV10-1,CASSERTSGPYEQYF,TGCGCCAGCAGTGAGCGGACTAGCGGACCTTACGAGCAGTACTTC
TRBD2,NA,TRBJ2-1,TRBV4-1,CASSQSGLAGGGQFF,TGCGCCAGCAGCCAGTCGGGACTAGCGGGAGGGGGGCAGTTCTTC
TRBD1,few,TRBJ1-5,TRBV7-8,CASSLERGPSQPQHF,TGTGCCAGCAGCTTAGAAAGGGGGCCGAGTCAGCCCCAGCATTTT
TRBD2,NA,TRBJ2-5,TRBV9,CASSVNRASGNGGQETQYF,TGTGCCAGCAGCGTGAACCGAGCTAGCGGGAATGGGGGCCAAGAGACCCAGTACTTC
TRBD2,NA,TRBJ2-5,TRBV9,CASSVSGRTQETQYF,TGTGCCAGCAGCGTTAGCGGGAGGACCCAAGAGACCCAGTACTTC
TRBD1,NA,TRBJ1-5,TRBV30,CAGGQTRNQPQHF,TGTGCCGGGGGACAGACGAGAAATCAGCCCCAGCATTTT
NA,NA,TRBJ1-2,TRBV5-5,CASSQDERSAGYTF,TGCGCCAGCAGCCAAGATGAGAGGTCCGCTGGCTACACCTTC
NA,few,TRBJ2-7,TRBV7-6,CASSLAAGRQYEQYF,TGTGCCAGCAGCTTAGCGGCAGGGAGGCAATACGAGCAGTACTTC